The next 26 T cell receptor beta chains were all read from a single sample in a study of T cell changes during pregnancy in multiple sclerosis (dated by TCRdb to between 2018 and 2021). To prepare the library, the immunoSEQ multiplex PCR assay was applied. Entries here come from immuneACCESS through TCRdb and include only in-frame sequences with V and J called. Some clones fail to appear in such tables; in the studies checked, an unresolved V gene covers under half of the shortfall, and the cause of the remainder is unknown. This sample holds about 68,000 clones; just over 90% were observed only once. About 1.4% of the sample goes to the ten largest clones. This material consisted of peripheral blood, taken in the second trimester of pregnancy. The source is a female donor in good health, enrolled as a control in a pregnancy study.

This sequence joins TRBV4-1 and TRBJ1-4, with 12 bases that match TRBD1. The CDR3 has 16 amino acids. V dropped 4 bases and J dropped 7; count of bases not matched to a gene: 7. Germline V lookup: CDR1 MGHRA, CDR2 YSYEKL. The CDR3 DNA reads as TGCGCCAGCAGCCTCGGGACAGGGGGCGGGAGTGAAAAACTGTTTTTT. This translates into CASSLGTGGGSEKLFF.

The genes are TRBV10-2 and TRBJ2-4, with 8 bases matching TRBD1. V was pared by 0 bases and J by 6 bases, with 10 bases of the junction left unmatched. Germline values: CDR1 WSHSY, CDR2 SAAADI. The CDR3 consists of 17 residues. As DNA, the CDR3 is TGCGCCAGCAGTGAGTCGAAGGGACAGGACTCACTAAACATTCAGTACTTC. It codes for CASSESKGQDSLNIQYF.

This clone showed up just once. This rearrangement joins TRBV28 to TRBJ1-3; D may be TRBD1 (5 bases). V was shortened by 3 bases and J by 4 bases, with 13 bases between the two germline ends. Germline CDR1 reads MDHEN; CDR2 reads SYDVKM. This CDR3 spans 15 amino acids. The CDR3 sequence is CASSFEGAGGNTIYF. CDR3 DNA sequence: TGTGCCAGCAGTTTCGAAGGGGCTGGAGGAAACACCATATATTTT.

The J gene is TRBJ1-1, the V gene TRBV10-3; TRBD1 matches 8 bases. CDR1 is ENHRY, CDR2 SYGVKD, per germline. The length of the CDR3 is 14 residues. J was trimmed by 2 bases and V by 4 bases; bases with no gene match: 3. The CDR3 loop is CAISVGTGNTEAFF. The CDR3 DNA follows: TGTGCCATCAGTGTCGGGACAGGAAACACTGAAGCTTTCTTT.

The chain is built from TRBV5-1 and TRBJ2-5; 7 bases are a match to TRBD2. V lost 2 bases to trimming and J lost 1 base; unmatched junction nucleotides: 5. The germline V gene encodes CDR1 SGHRS and CDR2 YFSETQ. The CDR3 has 15 residues. CDR3 DNA sequence: TGCGCCAGCAGCTTTGGGGGGGGAAGCCAAGAGACCCAGTACTTC. Protein sequence: CASSFGGGSQETQYF.

J is TRBJ2-1 and V is TRBV7-3; 7 bases are shared with TRBD2. Germline V gives CDR1 SGHTA, CDR2 FQGTGA. The CDR3 runs to 11 residues. With V trimmed by 5 bases and J by 10 bases, 2 bases remained unmatched. The CDR3 sequence: CASSLGGEQFF. The CDR3 DNA reads TGTGCCAGCAGCCTGGGGGGGGAGCAGTTCTTC.

The chain couples TRBV18 to TRBJ1-5, with 9 bases identical to TRBD1. J lost 12 bases, V lost 2 bases, and 14 bases had no gene match. The CDR3 length is 16 residues. Germline CDR1 KGHSH, CDR2 LQKENI. CDR3 sequence: CASSPNKGQGLAGQHF. In nucleotides, the CDR3 is TGTGCCAGCTCACCAAACAAGGGACAGGGCTTAGCGGGCCAGCATTTT.

V is TRBV28 and J is TRBJ1-2, with a tentative D call TRBD1 (5 bases). Germline V lookup: CDR1 MDHEN, CDR2 SYDVKM. V was trimmed by 0 bases and J by 0 bases, leaving 11 bases between them. The CDR3 runs to 16 residues. The CDR3 DNA follows: TGTGCCAGCAGTTTATGGGGGGGAGGGGCTAACTATGGCTACACCTTC. Translated, it gives CASSLWGGGANYGYTF.

The V call is TRBV15, the J call TRBJ1-6; D is ambiguous. CDR3 size: 13 residues. Germline CDR1 is LNHNV and CDR2 is YYDKDF (reference sequence). V was cut by 5 bases and J by 10 bases, with 12 bases left in between. The CDR3 reads CATSGRFESPLHF. DNA of the CDR3: TGTGCCACCAGCGGTCGATTCGAGTCACCCCTCCACTTT.

This chain connects TRBV27 to TRBJ2-1; D may be TRBD1 (5 bases). The CDR3 loop spans 16 amino acids. Germline V gene lookup returns CDR1 MNHEY and CDR2 SMNVEV (reference sequence). Trimming removed 0 bases from V and 10 bases from J, with 19 bases in between. This CDR3 is CASSLSQGLIRREQFF. CDR3 coding DNA: TGTGCCAGCAGTTTATCCCAGGGTCTAATTCGGCGGGAGCAGTTCTTC.

This chain connects TRBV4-1 to TRBJ2-1, with 9 bases lining up with TRBD2. CDR3 length: 14 amino acids. Per the germline V gene, CDR1 is MGHRA and CDR2 is YSYEKL. Trimming took 0 bases from V and 8 from J; bases not matched to a gene: 2. CDR3 nucleotides: TGCGCCAGCAGCCAAGATCGCGGGAGGGATGAGCAGTTCTTC. Its protein product is CASSQDRGRDEQFF.

This chain's CDR3 is CASSQSGVYGYTF. The CDR3 region has the DNA TGTGCCAGCAGCCAAAGCGGAGTCTATGGCTACACCTTC. This chain joins TRBV7-6 and TRBJ1-2; D remains ambiguous. This CDR3 spans 13 amino acids. Per germline, CDR1 SGHVS and CDR2 FNYEAQ. V was clipped by 5 bases and J by 4 bases, with 11 bases between them.

The gene calls are TRBV5-6 and TRBJ2-1; TRBD2 agrees at 7 bases. The CDR3 has 15 amino acids. Unmatched junction bases numbered 6, after V lost 4 bases and J lost 2 bases. Germline CDR1 SGHDT, CDR2 YYEEEE. Here the CDR3 reads CASSLGGTAYNEQFF. As DNA, the CDR3 is TGTGCCAGCAGCCTGGGAGGGACTGCCTACAATGAGCAGTTCTTC. The complete variable domain, with remaining parts taken from reference TRBV5-6 and TRBJ2-1, reads DAGVTQSPTHLIKTRGQQVTLRCSPKSGHDTVSWYQQALGQGPQFIFQYYEEEERQRGNFPDRFSGHQFPNYSSELNVNALLLGDSALYLCASSLGGTAYNEQFFGPGTRLTVL.

On this clone: One end of the junction is discordant with germline, which a read error may explain. V is TRBV6-1 and J is TRBJ2-3, with 7 bases aligning to TRBD2. This CDR3 comprises 15 residues. Germline assignment: CDR1 MNHNS and CDR2 SASEGT. In DNA form, the CDR3 reads TGTGCCAGCCGTGAGGGAAGCGGGGCCACAGATACGCAGTATTTT. The encoded protein is CASREGSGATDTQYF.

The rearrangement links TRBV18 to TRBJ1-3; 7 bases line up with TRBD1. CDR3 size: 15 residues. V dropped 2 bases and J dropped 4; count of bases not matched to a gene: 5. CDR1 and CDR2 from the germline V gene are KGHSH and LQKENI. Here the CDR3 reads CASSPNRGLGNTIYF. The DNA for the CDR3 is TGTGCCAGCTCACCAAACAGGGGATTGGGAAACACCATATATTTT.

This chain joins TRBV5-1 and TRBJ2-2; D is possibly TRBD2 (6 bases). The CDR3 covers 14 residues. Germline lookup yields CDR1 SGHRS and CDR2 YFSETQ. Trimming pared 9 bases from V and 3 bases from J, leaving 15 bases between. CDR3 residues: CATTFGGYTGELFF. The CDR3, as DNA: TGCGCCACCACGTTCGGGGGATACACCGGGGAGCTGTTTTTT.

V and J are TRBV7-2 and TRBJ1-1; D unclear. The germline gives CDR1 SGHTA, CDR2 FQGNSA. The ends were cut back, 2 bases at V and 3 bases at J, with 4 bases in the middle. This CDR3 has 12 residues. This CDR3 reads CASSLRDTEAFF. CDR3 sequence (DNA): TGTGCCAGCAGCTTAAGAGACACTGAAGCTTTCTTT.

This chain connects TRBV27 to TRBJ2-1, with TRBD2 identical over 7 bases. The CDR3 sequence is 15 residues long. Losses at the gene ends were 5 bases for V and 10 bases for J; bases not matched to a gene: 14. Germline V gene data show CDR1 as MNHEY and CDR2 as SMNVEV (reference sequence). CDR3 DNA sequence: TGTGCCAGCAGTGCCCTGACGGGAGGTCTCTTAGAGCAGTTCTTC. Its protein is CASSALTGGLLEQFF.

CDR3 nucleotide sequence: TGTGCCAGTAGTTTGTCAGGGAACTGGGCCAACGTCCTGACTTTC. Its protein is CASSLSGNWANVLTF. The chain has TRBV19 and TRBJ2-6; perhaps TRBD1 as D (5 bases). V lost 5 bases and J 5 bases, leaving 13 bases between the germline ends. The CDR3 contains 15 residues. Per the germline V gene, CDR1 is LNHDA and CDR2 is SQIVND (reference sequence).

The chain recombines TRBV6-1 with TRBJ2-2; TRBD1 matches at 9 bases. The V gene end was trimmed by 10 bases and the J gene end by 5 bases; junction bases not matched to a gene: 8. Germline loops: CDR1 MNHNS, CDR2 SASEGT. The CDR3 is made up of 14 amino acids. The CDR3 DNA follows: TGTGCCACTTCATCCGGGACAGGGACCGGGGAGCTGTTTTTT. As protein: CATSSGTGTGELFF.

This chain uses TRBV6-1 with TRBJ1-5; the D gene is possibly TRBD1 (5 bases). With 1 base removed from V and 11 bases from J, the gap between germline ends came to 15 bases. CDR3 length: 14 amino acids. CDR1 and CDR2 (germline): MNHNS, SASEGT. CDR3 in amino acids: CASSEGPSGGAQHF. CDR3 DNA: TGTGCCAGCAGTGAAGGACCCTCCGGAGGGGCCCAGCATTTT.

The V call is TRBV29-1, the J call TRBJ2-4; tentatively, D is TRBD2 (5 bases). This CDR3 is built from 14 residues. V dropped 4 bases and J dropped 1 base, with 11 bases sitting between them. Germline loops: CDR1 SQVTM, CDR2 ANQGSEA. CDR3 amino acids: CSVVERLAKNIQYF. For the CDR3, the DNA is TGCAGCGTTGTTGAGCGGTTGGCCAAAAACATTCAGTACTTC.

The chain combines TRBV30 with TRBJ1-1; D is unresolved. Germline assignment: CDR1 GTSNPN and CDR2 SVGIG (reference sequence). The CDR3 is made up of 12 amino acids. V was trimmed by 5 bases and J by 3 bases, leaving 10 bases between them. CDR3 nucleotides: TGTGCCTGGGCCCGAGGCGACACTGAAGCTTTCTTT. Amino acids: CAWARGDTEAFF. The full variable domain, in which reference TRBV30 and TRBJ1-1 provide the parts outside the CDR3, is SQTIHQWPATLVQPVGSPLSLECTVEGTSNPNLYWYRQAAGRGLQLLFYSVGIGQISSEVPQNLSASRPQDRQFILSSKKLLLSDSGFYLCAWARGDTEAFFGQGTRLTVV.

V and J are TRBV18 and TRBJ1-2, with D unclear. Germline values: CDR1 KGHSH, CDR2 LQKENI. The CDR3 has 14 amino acids. V lost 2 bases and J 5 bases, leaving 12 bases between the germline ends. The CDR3 loop is CASSPEFGPYGYTF. The DNA of the CDR3 is TGTGCCAGCTCACCAGAATTTGGGCCTTATGGCTACACCTTC. Complete variable domain (other parts from reference TRBV18 and TRBJ1-2): NAGVMQNPRHLVRRRGQEARLRCSPMKGHSHVYWYRQLPEEGLKFMVYLQKENIIDESGMPKERFSAEFPKEGPSILRIQQVVRGDSAAYFCASSPEFGPYGYTFGSGTRLTVV.

The gene calls are TRBV27 and TRBJ2-2; D is ambiguous. The CDR3 is 12 amino acids. The V gene lost 3 bases and the J gene lost 4 bases, with 3 bases spanning the gap. The germline V gene encodes CDR1 MNHEY and CDR2 SMNVEV (reference sequence). The DNA of the CDR3 is TGTGCCAGCAGTTTGGCCACCGGGGAGCTGTTTTTT. As protein: CASSLATGELFF.

This chain uses TRBV2 with TRBJ2-3, with 7 bases matching TRBD2. V was pared by 5 bases and J by 0 bases, with 2 bases of the junction left unmatched. CDR1 SNHLY and CDR2 FYNNEI come from the germline V gene. The CDR3 contains 14 residues. The CDR3 DNA reads as TGTGCCAGCAGTCTAGCGGATAGCACAGATACGCAGTATTTT. This codes for CASSLADSTDTQYF.